These 20 T cell receptor beta chains came from one sample sequenced in a study of cytomegalovirus exposure and HLA in healthy donors. This PCR relied on a set of 60 Vbeta primers and 13 Jbeta primers. Measured with immunoSEQ multiplex PCR; TCRdb has only the in-frame clones, and not every one. The top ten clones hold nearly 5% of a sample with about 140,000 clones, roughly three quarters of them seen once. Material: PBMCs. The receptors stem from a woman aged 45-60 years in good health and CMV-seronegative.

The count of this clone is one. The V gene is TRBV5-5, the J gene TRBJ1-3; 7 nucleotides align to TRBD1. V gave up 3 bases and J gave up 0 bases; unmatched junction bases: 9. There are 17 residues in the CDR3. Germline lookup yields CDR1 SGHKS and CDR2 YYEKEE (reference sequence). The DNA of the CDR3 is TGTGCCAGCAGCTCCAGGACAGGTTTCTACTCTGGAAACACCATATATTTT. Protein product: CASSSRTGFYSGNTIYF.

The CDR3 is CASSRGQGATEAFF. The CDR3 bases are TGCGCCAGCAGCAGAGGACAGGGGGCGACTGAAGCTTTCTTT. V and J are TRBV5-1 and TRBJ1-1; 11 nucleotides align to TRBD1. This CDR3 is 14 amino acids long. Per the germline V gene, CDR1 is SGHRS and CDR2 is YFSETQ. J gave up 5 bases and V 4 bases, and 4 bases lay outside the gene matches.

CDR3 bases: TGTGCCATAGGGACAGGGGACAATTCACCCCTCCACTTT. It specifies CAIGTGDNSPLHF. The V call is TRBV7-2, the J call TRBJ1-6; 10 nucleotides agree with TRBD1. This CDR3 has 13 amino acids. CDR1 and CDR2 (germline): SGHTA, FQGNSA. The V and J ends lost 10 bases and 7 bases, in that order; junction bases with no gene match: 4.

Turning to this clone: The identical CDR3 is also encoded by other nucleotide sequences in the sample. This chain uses TRBV27 with TRBJ2-7; possible D gene TRBD1, 6 bases. Trimming removed 2 bases from V and 2 bases from J, with 7 bases in between. The CDR3 loop spans 13 amino acids. Germline CDR1 MNHEY, CDR2 SMNVEV (reference sequence). CDR3 nucleotides: TGTGCCAGCAGTTTAACAGGGCCCTACGAGCAGTACTTC. This translates into CASSLTGPYEQYF.

The CDR3 region has the DNA TGTGCCAGCAGCTTTGAGGGCAGGAGCAATCAGCCCCAGCATTTT. Translation: CASSFEGRSNQPQHF. The V and J genes are TRBV7-9 and TRBJ1-5; D gene unclear. Germline CDR1 and CDR2: SEHNR and FQNEAQ (reference sequence). V shed 3 bases and J shed 1 base, with 10 bases lying between them. The CDR3 is made up of 15 amino acids.

This clone was counted only a few times. The V and J genes are TRBV11-2 and TRBJ2-7; no clear D gene. V shed 4 bases and J shed 2 bases, with 15 bases lying between them. There are 15 residues in the CDR3. In germline, CDR1 is SGHAT, CDR2 FQNNGV. The CDR3 nucleotides read TGTGCCAGCAGCTCCCTCAGAGGCCCCACCTACGAGCAGTACTTC. Its protein product is CASSSLRGPTYEQYF.

This chain links TRBV28 with TRBJ2-3; 8 bases map to TRBD1. V was clipped by 3 bases and J by 2 bases; unmatched bases: 7. Germline-derived CDR1 and CDR2 are MDHEN and SYDVKM. There are 16 residues in the CDR3. The CDR3, as DNA: TGTGCCAGCAGTTTGGGACCGGGACAGGTCACAGATACGCAGTATTTT. Amino acid sequence: CASSLGPGQVTDTQYF.

The rearrangement joins TRBV6-4 to TRBJ2-3; D possibly corresponds to TRBD2 (6 bases). Per germline, CDR1 MRHNA and CDR2 SNTAGT. V was clipped by 4 bases and J by 13 bases, with 15 bases between them. The CDR3 extends over 12 amino acids. As DNA, the CDR3 is TGTGCCAGCAGTGGGGGAGGTCCGGAGAAGTATTTT. Translating gives CASSGGGPEKYF.

CDR3 nucleotides: TGTGCCAGCAGCTTAAGGGGACAGGGGGCTTACTCCTCCTACAATGAGCAGTTCTTC. Translating gives CASSLRGQGAYSSYNEQFF. The gene calls are TRBV11-3 and TRBJ2-1; 12 bases are a match to TRBD1. The CDR3 extends over 19 amino acids. J was trimmed by 0 bases and V by 2 bases; bases with no gene match: 8. Germline CDR1 and CDR2: SGHNT and YENEEA. Supplemented by reference TRBV11-3 and TRBJ2-1, the full variable domain reads EAGVVQSPRYKIIEKKQPVAFWCNPISGHNTLYWYLQNLGQGPELLIRYENEEAVDDSQLPKDRFSAERLKGVDSTLKIQPAELGDSAVYLCASSLRGQGAYSSYNEQFFGPGTRLTVL.

The chain has TRBV4-1 and TRBJ2-3, with D tentatively TRBD2 (5 bases). The CDR3 contains 15 residues. Trimming took off 3 bases at V and 0 bases at J, with 10 bases between the two ends. CDR1 is MGHRA, CDR2 YSYEKL, per germline. The CDR3 sequence: CASSQGRTSTDTQYF. The CDR3 nucleotides are TGCGCCAGCAGCCAGGGCAGGACTAGCACAGATACGCAGTATTTT.

The chain employs TRBV27 and TRBJ2-7, with 9 bases matching TRBD2. Germline loops: CDR1 MNHEY, CDR2 SMNVEV (reference sequence). The CDR3 sequence is 17 residues long. V dropped 2 bases and J dropped 6; count of bases not matched to a gene: 14. This CDR3 is CASSLEGAGGLLGEQYF. Here the CDR3 DNA reads TGTGCCAGCAGTTTAGAGGGAGCGGGGGGCCTGTTAGGCGAGCAGTACTTC.

V gene TRBV19 combines with J gene TRBJ2-7, with a possible D match to TRBD1 (5 bases). The V end lost 4 bases, the J end lost 0 bases, and 22 bases lay between the germline ends. Germline CDR1 LNHDA, CDR2 SQIVND (reference sequence). CDR3 length: 18 residues. The CDR3: CASSSFGQGDSSSYEQYF. The CDR3 nucleotides are TGTGCCAGTAGTAGTTTCGGCCAGGGCGACTCCAGCTCCTACGAGCAGTACTTC.

This chain links TRBV11-3 with TRBJ2-2; weak D call: TRBD2 (6 bases). The CDR3 covers 15 residues. Trimming removed 0 bases from V and 3 bases from J, with 8 bases in between. The germline gives CDR1 SGHNT, CDR2 YENEEA. Here the CDR3 DNA reads TGTGCCAGCAGCTTAGACGGGGAGGACACCGGGGAGCTGTTTTTT. Its translation: CASSLDGEDTGELFF.

This chain connects TRBV4-2 to TRBJ2-1; 11 bases are a match to TRBD2. Germline CDR1 reads LGHNA; CDR2 reads YNFKEQ. This CDR3 has 15 residues. V dropped 2 bases and J dropped 4; count of bases not matched to a gene: 1. The CDR3 nucleotides read TGTGCCAGCAGCCAAAGACTAGCGGGGTACAATGAGCAGTTCTTC. It yields the protein CASSQRLAGYNEQFF.

The rearrangement links TRBV9 to TRBJ1-1, with no clear D. Germline V gene lookup returns CDR1 SGDLS and CDR2 YYNGEE. CDR3 size: 13 residues. Trimming pared 1 base from V and 8 bases from J, leaving 12 bases between. In nucleotides, the CDR3 is TGTGCCAGCAGCGTACCGGGGTACCGAGAAGCTTTCTTT. Translation gives CASSVPGYREAFF.

V is TRBV5-1 and J is TRBJ2-5; 8 bases align to TRBD1. The CDR3 contains 14 residues. J lost 4 bases, V lost 1 base, and 3 bases had no gene match. CDR1 and CDR2 from the germline V gene are SGHRS and YFSETQ. For the CDR3, the DNA is TGCGCCAGCAGCTTGATTACAGGGGGAGAGACCCAGTACTTC. Translating it yields CASSLITGGETQYF.

In its sample, this clone was seen a few times. V usage is TRBV6-4 and J usage is TRBJ2-1, with D hard to call. Trimming took off 0 bases at V and 0 bases at J, with 9 bases between the two ends. Germline lookup yields CDR1 MRHNA and CDR2 SNTAGT. This CDR3 contains 16 residues. CDR3 coding DNA: TGTGCCAGCAGTGACTCTGCCCGGAGCTCCTACAATGAGCAGTTCTTC. Translation: CASSDSARSSYNEQFF.

The genes are TRBV19 and TRBJ2-1; 11 nucleotides line up with TRBD2. The germline CDR1 and CDR2 sequences are LNHDA and SQIVND (reference sequence). This CDR3 is 14 amino acids long. The ends lost 7 bases at V and 8 bases at J; junction bases unmatched: 7. The chain's CDR3 is CASIETSGGYEQFF. CDR3 DNA: TGTGCCAGTATAGAAACTAGCGGGGGTTATGAGCAGTTCTTC.

V usage is TRBV4-2 and J usage is TRBJ2-7; D gene uncertain. Germline V gives CDR1 LGHNA, CDR2 YNFKEQ. This CDR3 is 17 amino acids long. V was pared by 0 bases and J by 2 bases, with 17 bases between. This CDR3 reads CASSQDLQRRIPYEQYF. The CDR3 DNA follows: TGTGCCAGCAGCCAAGATTTGCAGCGCAGAATACCCTACGAGCAGTACTTC.

The V and J genes are TRBV9 and TRBJ2-1, with 8 bases that match TRBD1. V shed 7 bases, J shed 9 bases, and the junction held 12 bases outside the gene matches. Germline values: CDR1 SGDLS, CDR2 YYNGEE. This CDR3 region has 14 residues. CDR3 amino acids: CASQNTRTGSEQFF. CDR3 in DNA: TGTGCCAGCCAAAACACCAGGACAGGGAGTGAGCAGTTCTTC.